This passage covers 9 T cell receptor beta chains from one sample sequenced in a study of human T cells and chemical hapten exposure. Time point in this sample: pre-sensitization, week 0. Treatment given: therapeutic diphenylcyclopropenone sensitization with weekly scalp DPC. One entry per CDR3 protein results from TCRdb running MiXCR on the RACE reads. This table holds about 260,000 distinct CDR3 sequences, about 9.4% found once. The input for sequencing was whole blood, taken in connection with sensitization to the hapten diphenylcyclopropenone (DPC). These receptors were obtained from a woman in her forties with alopecia areata. Some clones in this sample may be carry-over from other donors' samples.

The chain combines TRBV7-2 with TRBJ2-7; 9 bases align to TRBD1. Germline values: CDR1 SGHTA, CDR2 FQGNSA. V shed 3 bases, J shed 7 bases, and the junction held 16 bases outside the gene matches. The CDR3 contains 17 residues. This CDR3 reads CASSFIQGQGSIREQYF. CDR3 nucleotide sequence: TGTGCCAGCAGCTTCATACAGGGACAGGGTTCTATTAGGGAGCAGTACTTC.

This clonotype was seen only a few times. The J gene is TRBJ1-1, the V gene TRBV20-1, with 7 bases fitting TRBD1. V shed 2 bases, J shed 0 bases, and the junction held 6 bases outside the gene matches. The germline V gene has CDR1 DFQATT and CDR2 SNEGSKA (reference sequence). The CDR3 has 15 amino acids. CDR3 coding DNA: TGCAGTGCTAGACTGGGACAGCTCATGAACACTGAAGCTTTCTTT. Its protein product is CSARLGQLMNTEAFF.

Ten or more counts support this clonotype. The chain employs TRBV6-2 or TRBV6-3 and TRBJ2-2; D may be TRBD2 (6 bases). This CDR3 spans 14 amino acids. The germline V gene has CDR1 MNHEY and CDR2 SVGEGT. Trimming shortened V by 6 bases and J by 1 base, and 9 bases separated the two germline ends. The CDR3 loop reads CASSGGRNTGELFF. The DNA for the CDR3 is TGTGCCAGCAGCGGAGGGAGGAACACCGGGGAGCTGTTTTTT.

This clonotype came up a few times. This sequence joins TRBV20-1 and TRBJ2-1; 7 bases match TRBD1. The CDR3 has 16 amino acids. The trim removed 0 bases at V and 1 base at J, leaving 6 bases unmatched. CDR1 is DFQATT and CDR2 is SNEGSKA in the germline V gene (reference sequence). The CDR3 sequence: CSARDPRGKSYNEQFF. The CDR3 coding sequence is TGCAGTGCTAGAGATCCCAGGGGGAAGTCCTACAATGAGCAGTTCTTC.

The chain has TRBV5-1 and TRBJ2-3, with 7 nucleotides matching TRBD2. The V and J ends lost 5 bases and 0 bases, in that order; junction bases with no gene match: 12. This CDR3 spans 17 amino acids. In germline, CDR1 is SGHRS, CDR2 YFSETQ. DNA for the CDR3: TGCGCCAGCAGTTATTTTCCCGGGACTACCAGCACAGATACGCAGTATTTT. As protein: CASSYFPGTTSTDTQYF.

This chain joins TRBV18 and TRBJ2-7; 13 nucleotides align to TRBD2. The V gene end was trimmed by 2 bases and the J gene end by 6 bases; junction bases not matched to a gene: 4. There are 15 residues in the CDR3. The germline CDR1 and CDR2 sequences are KGHSH and LQKENI. CDR3 sequence reads: CASSPGLAGAPEQYF. The DNA of the CDR3 is TGTGCCAGCTCACCAGGACTAGCGGGAGCCCCCGAGCAGTACTTC.

This clonotype was recorded at least ten times. The rearrangement uses TRBV10-2 and TRBJ2-1, with D possibly called TRBD1 or TRBD2 (5 bases each). The germline V and J ends were trimmed by 3 bases and 7 bases, with 13 bases remaining between them. This CDR3 is 14 amino acids long. In germline, CDR1 is WSHSY, CDR2 SAAADI. The chain's CDR3 is CASSDGLGVNEQFF. The CDR3 DNA sequence: TGCGCCAGCAGTGATGGGTTGGGGGTAAATGAGCAGTTCTTC.

This clonotype was seen at least ten times. This sequence joins TRBV3-1 and TRBJ1-4; no clear D gene. Germline lookup yields CDR1 LGHDT and CDR2 YNNKEL (reference sequence). This CDR3 spans 15 amino acids. Trimming took off 2 bases at V and 8 bases at J, with 15 bases between the two ends. CDR3 nucleotide sequence: TGTGCCAGCAGCCAATGGAGCCAAGGTCGGGAAAAACTGTTTTTT. Encoded protein: CASSQWSQGREKLFF.

This clonotype has ten or more counts. The chain recombines TRBV14 with TRBJ2-4, with D perhaps TRBD1 or TRBD2 (5 bases each). The CDR3 totals 18 residues. V lost 1 base to trimming and J lost 0 bases, with 16 bases between them. The V gene's germline CDR1 is SGHDN and CDR2 FVKESK. CDR3 coding DNA: TGTGCCAGCAGCCAAGGGGACCGTGGTAGAATAGCCAAAAACATTCAGTACTTC. Amino acids: CASSQGDRGRIAKNIQYF.